This T cell receptor (beta chain) was sequenced for a study of T cell responses to AZD1222 COVID-19 vaccine. This clone was recorded a few times. Its cognate antigen is unknown. Study observations and caveats: Baseline serostatus was positive in only a handful of AZD1222 recipients. Reports say nearly half of spike-specific TCRs go after unmutated variant regions. The breadth and depth of Spike-specific TCRs increased once two AZD1222 doses had been given.

The repertoire was sequenced with immunoSEQ multiplex PCR; TCRdb's copy has only in-frame clones and lacks some. This sample has 98,000 or so clones; about 93% occur once, and the top ten carry about 5%. Sequenced here: peripheral blood, sampled on day 0 of AZD1222 vaccination. This TCR was recovered from an adult in good health.

CDR3 coding DNA: TGCAGTGGGGAGGCGCCCCAGCATTTT. Translating gives CSGEAPQHF. The rearrangement links TRBV20-1 to TRBJ1-5; no clear D. CDR3 size: 9 residues. Trimming pared 7 bases from V and 9 bases from J, leaving 7 bases between. Germline V CDR1 and CDR2: DFQATT, SNEGSKA (reference sequence).